The 29 T cell receptor beta chains given below trace back to one sample, sequenced in a study of cytomegalovirus exposure and HLA in healthy donors. Primers included in the PCR were 60 Vbeta and 13 Jbeta primers. TCRdb's table, derived via immunoSEQ multiplex PCR, lists solely in-frame clones and lacks some. The repertoire holds 100,000 or so clones, with 60% to 85% as singletons. The sample taken for sequencing was PBMCs. The receptors shown here come from a woman aged 40 to 50 in good health and CMV-seropositive.

This chain connects TRBV9 to TRBJ2-5; D call uncertain. This CDR3 has 13 residues. Trimming cost V 4 bases and J 8 bases, with 15 bases left between them. Looked up from germline, CDR1 is SGDLS and CDR2 is YYNGEE. The CDR3 DNA sequence: TGTGCCAGCAGCTCCGAACCCCGAGTTACCCAGTACTTC. This translates into CASSSEPRVTQYF.

The chain has TRBV7-8 and TRBJ1-3; maybe TRBD1 (5 bases). Germline CDR1 is SGHVS and CDR2 is FQNEAQ. This CDR3 is built from 17 residues. The ends were cut back, 2 bases at V and 0 bases at J, with 14 bases in the middle. This CDR3 is CASSLRGTGNSGNTIYF. CDR3 nucleotide sequence: TGTGCCAGCAGCTTAAGGGGTACAGGAAACTCTGGAAACACCATATATTTT.

This chain links TRBV4-2 with TRBJ2-2; 7 bases fit TRBD1. The CDR3 is made up of 14 amino acids. The germline V gene encodes CDR1 LGHNA and CDR2 YNFKEQ. Losses at the gene ends were 5 bases for V and 4 bases for J; bases not matched to a gene: 4. CDR3 residues: CASSLQGTTGELFF. DNA for the CDR3: TGTGCCAGCAGCTTACAGGGGACCACCGGGGAGCTGTTTTTT.

V gene TRBV7-9 combines with J gene TRBJ2-5; D unclear. V lost 1 base and J lost 4, with 10 bases in between. Germline V gives CDR1 SEHNR, CDR2 FQNEAQ (reference sequence). The CDR3 contains 14 residues. The CDR3 region is CASSLVIAAETQYF. CDR3 coding DNA: TGTGCCAGCAGCTTAGTTATTGCGGCAGAGACCCAGTACTTC. The full variable domain, with the rest looked up from reference TRBV7-9 and TRBJ2-5, is DTGVSQNPRHKITKRGQNVTFRCDPISEHNRLYWYRQTLGQGPEFLTYFQNEAQLEKSRLLSDRFSAERPKGSFSTLEIQRTEQGDSAMYLCASSLVIAAETQYFGPGTRLLVL.

V and J are TRBV30 and TRBJ1-2; 10 nucleotides align to TRBD1. Germline values: CDR1 GTSNPN, CDR2 SVGIG (reference sequence). There are 16 residues in the CDR3. Trimming cost V 4 bases and J 3 bases; bases outside gene matches: 11. CDR3 loop: CAWTKAGTGDHYGYTF. For the CDR3, the DNA is TGTGCCTGGACTAAAGCCGGGACAGGGGATCACTATGGCTACACCTTC.

This clone came up a few times. This rearrangement joins TRBV4-2 to TRBJ1-4, with D possibly matching TRBD1 (5 bases). Trimming shortened V by 10 bases and J by 7 bases, and 16 bases separated the two germline ends. The CDR3 is 13 amino acids. In germline, CDR1 is LGHNA, CDR2 YNFKEQ. The CDR3 region has the DNA TGTGCCACCTCTCCGACAGACCTTGAAAAACTGTTTTTT. Translation: CATSPTDLEKLFF.

This clone has just a few counts. V and J are TRBV6-1 and TRBJ1-1, with D unresolved. Germline V lookup: CDR1 MNHNS, CDR2 SASEGT. This CDR3 is 11 amino acids long. V was cut by 10 bases and J by 3 bases, with 9 bases left in between. The CDR3 reads CATRGDTEAFF. CDR3 nucleotide sequence: TGTGCCACTCGGGGTGACACTGAAGCTTTCTTT.

The rearrangement uses TRBV7-2 and TRBJ2-6; possibly TRBD2 for D (5 bases). The CDR3 runs 15 residues. Germline CDR1 reads SGHTA; CDR2 reads FQGNSA. The ends were cut back, 2 bases at V and 6 bases at J, with 11 bases in the middle. The CDR3 loop reads CASSLRGYLANVLTF. The CDR3 DNA is TGTGCCAGCAGCTTACGAGGGTACTTGGCCAACGTCCTGACTTTC.

This chain joins TRBV9 and TRBJ1-3; D unclear. CDR3 length: 16 amino acids. CDR1 SGDLS and CDR2 YYNGEE come from the germline V gene. The germline V and J ends were trimmed by 0 bases and 2 bases, with 12 bases remaining between them. This chain's CDR3 is CASSVVGAGAGNTIYF. The CDR3 DNA sequence: TGTGCCAGCAGCGTAGTTGGTGCCGGGGCTGGAAACACCATATATTTT. The entire variable domain, with the rest obtained from reference TRBV9 and TRBJ1-3, is as follows: DSGVTQTPKHLITATGQRVTLRCSPRSGDLSVYWYQQSLDQGLQFLIQYYNGEERAKGNILERFSAQQFPDLHSELNLSSLELGDSALYFCASSVVGAGAGNTIYFGEGSWLTVV.

This clone was picked up a small number of times. This chain connects TRBV6-6 to TRBJ2-7; no firm D call. The CDR3 extends over 13 amino acids. Trimming stripped 4 bases from V and 6 bases from J, with 13 bases between. Germline V lookup: CDR1 MNHNY, CDR2 SVGAGI (reference sequence). For the CDR3, the DNA is TGTGCCAGCAGTTCCTCAATGTTCATCGAGCAGTACTTC. Its translation is CASSSSMFIEQYF.

This sequence joins TRBV19 and TRBJ1-2; 7 bases line up with TRBD1. The ends lost 5 bases at V and 4 bases at J; junction bases unmatched: 4. CDR1 is LNHDA, CDR2 SQIVND, per germline (reference sequence). The CDR3 spans 13 residues. This CDR3 reads CASSGDRAYGYTF. CDR3 in DNA: TGTGCCAGTAGTGGTGACAGGGCCTATGGCTACACCTTC.

The DNA of the CDR3 is TGTGCCACCAGCAGTAACTCGGACAGGGACTCTGGAAACACCATATATTTT. Protein sequence: CATSSNSDRDSGNTIYF. The chain employs TRBV15 and TRBJ1-3; 8 nucleotides agree with TRBD1. This CDR3 contains 17 residues. V trimming: 3 bases; J trimming: 0 bases; junction bases outside the gene matches: 7. CDR1 and CDR2 (germline): LNHNV, YYDKDF (reference sequence). The whole variable domain, filled in from reference TRBV15 and TRBJ1-3, reads DAMVIQNPRYQVTQFGKPVTLSCSQTLNHNVMYWYQQKSSQAPKLLFHYYDKDFNNEADTPDNFQSRRPNTSFCFLDIRSPGLGDTAMYLCATSSNSDRDSGNTIYFGEGSWLTVV.

This clone was counted only a few times. This chain uses TRBV4-3 with TRBJ2-7; 9 bases agree with TRBD1. The V gene's germline CDR1 is LGHNA and CDR2 YSLEER. The length of the CDR3 is 15 residues. V lost 0 bases, J lost 4 bases, and 4 bases stayed unmatched. This CDR3 reads CASSQDTGGEYEQYF. In DNA, the CDR3 is TGCGCCAGCAGCCAAGATACAGGGGGCGAATACGAGCAGTACTTC.

The V gene is TRBV2, the J gene TRBJ1-5; D may be TRBD1 (5 bases). The CDR3 contains 14 residues. Germline V gene sequence: CDR1 SNHLY, CDR2 FYNNEI. Between the trimmed V and J ends, which lost 5 bases and 5 bases, there was a span of 13 bases. The CDR3 nucleotides are TGTGCCAGCAGTACAACAGGTCCGGATCAGCCCCAGCATTTT. Translating it yields CASSTTGPDQPQHF.

The rearrangement joins TRBV5-1 to TRBJ2-7, with 9 bases fitting TRBD2. Germline V gene lookup returns CDR1 SGHRS and CDR2 YFSETQ. The trim removed 0 bases at V and 5 bases at J, leaving 9 bases unmatched. The CDR3 covers 16 residues. The CDR3 spells CASSLAGREGRDEQYF. The CDR3 DNA reads TGCGCCAGCAGCTTGGCCGGGCGGGAGGGCCGCGACGAGCAGTACTTC.

V is TRBV4-3 and J is TRBJ2-1, with unresolved D. Germline values: CDR1 LGHNA, CDR2 YSLEER. Trimming left V 0 bases short and J 6 bases short, with 6 bases between. This CDR3 contains 13 residues. CDR3: CASSQEFVNEQFF. DNA for the CDR3: TGCGCCAGCAGCCAAGAATTCGTCAATGAGCAGTTCTTC.

The rearrangement joins TRBV4-2 to TRBJ1-3; D gene ambiguous. The CDR3 runs to 17 residues. Trimming took 0 bases from V and 0 from J, leaving 12 bases between them. Germline CDR1 reads LGHNA; CDR2 reads YNFKEQ. The CDR3 is CASSQDSDTYSGNTIYF. CDR3 nucleotide sequence: TGTGCCAGCAGCCAAGACAGTGACACTTACTCTGGAAACACCATATATTTT.

This clone was seen once. The rearrangement uses TRBV10-3 and TRBJ2-5; 9 nucleotides align to TRBD1. This CDR3 spans 13 amino acids. J gave up 2 bases and V 7 bases, and 2 bases lay outside the gene matches. Germline CDR1 ENHRY, CDR2 SYGVKD. CDR3 sequence reads: CAIMGQGQETQYF. CDR3 sequence (DNA): TGTGCCATCATGGGACAGGGACAAGAGACCCAGTACTTC.

This sequence joins TRBV7-9 and TRBJ2-3; TRBD2 aligns across 14 bases. CDR3 length equals 18 residues. Germline CDR1 and CDR2: SEHNR and FQNEAQ (reference sequence). The J segment lost 2 bases and the V segment lost 5 bases, leaving 9 bases of the junction unmatched. The CDR3 protein is CASSEGTSGGYPTDTQYF. In nucleotides, the CDR3 is TGTGCCAGCAGCGAAGGGACTAGCGGGGGCTACCCCACAGATACGCAGTATTTT.

This chain joins TRBV7-8 and TRBJ2-1; no clear D gene. The length of the CDR3 is 18 residues. Trimming took off 0 bases at V and 7 bases at J, with 22 bases between the two ends. In germline, CDR1 is SGHVS, CDR2 FQNEAQ. The CDR3 DNA reads as TGTGCCAGCAGCTTAGCAGTCCGGGTGGTGTTAAGGAGAAATGAGCAGTTCTTC. Protein sequence: CASSLAVRVVLRRNEQFF.

This clone has a single count. V and J are TRBV30 and TRBJ2-3, with no clear D. Germline V gene data show CDR1 as GTSNPN and CDR2 as SVGIG (reference sequence). The V and J ends lost 4 bases and 4 bases respectively, with 9 bases between them. The CDR3 consists of 12 residues. CDR3 amino acids: CAWTPGADTQYF. CDR3 DNA: TGTGCCTGGACTCCGGGTGCAGATACGCAGTATTTT.

The rearrangement joins TRBV27 to TRBJ1-4; D is unresolved. The V end was cut by 3 bases, the J end by 0 bases, with 8 bases between. The CDR3 spans 15 residues. Germline CDR1 reads MNHEY; CDR2 reads SMNVEV (reference sequence). CDR3 bases: TGTGCCAGCAGTTTCTCCCCGGCAACTAATGAAAAACTGTTTTTT. Its translation is CASSFSPATNEKLFF.

The chain has TRBV18 and TRBJ1-2, with D tentatively TRBD1 (6 bases). Trimming took 3 bases from V and 6 from J, leaving 14 bases between them. The CDR3 sequence is 14 residues long. Germline CDR1 KGHSH, CDR2 LQKENI. Here the CDR3 DNA reads TGTGCCAGCTCACCCAGGGGCGAGAATGATGGCTACACCTTC. This sequence encodes CASSPRGENDGYTF.

This clone was recorded once. V usage is TRBV10-3 and J usage is TRBJ2-7; 11 bases align to TRBD2. The J segment lost 1 base and the V segment lost 5 bases, leaving 7 bases of the junction unmatched. The CDR3 has 16 amino acids. CDR1 and CDR2 from the germline V gene are ENHRY and SYGVKD. Here the CDR3 reads CAISYPGTSGSYEQYF. CDR3 DNA sequence: TGTGCCATCAGTTACCCCGGGACTAGCGGTTCCTACGAGCAGTACTTC.

The chain links TRBV25-1 to TRBJ1-1; D might be TRBD1 (6 bases). The germline V gene encodes CDR1 MGHDK and CDR2 SYGVNS. The ends were cut back, 5 bases at V and 7 bases at J, with 8 bases in the middle. The CDR3 extends over 11 amino acids. Here the CDR3 reads CASSPGDEAFF. The CDR3 DNA is TGTGCCAGCAGTCCAGGGGATGAAGCTTTCTTT.

V and J are TRBV14 and TRBJ2-7; TRBD1 is a possible D gene (6 bases). Germline V CDR1 and CDR2: SGHDN, FVKESK. Trimming stripped 0 bases from V and 6 bases from J, with 6 bases between. The CDR3 totals 12 residues. This CDR3 reads CASSQEGGEQYF. CDR3 in DNA: TGTGCCAGCAGCCAAGAAGGGGGCGAGCAGTACTTC.

As DNA, the CDR3 is TGCAGCGTTGATGCGGGAGGTTTCAGCCAGCAGTTCTTC. Protein: CSVDAGGFSQQFF. The chain couples TRBV29-1 to TRBJ2-1; 8 positions match TRBD2. CDR3 size: 13 residues. With V trimmed by 3 bases and J by 11 bases, 9 bases remained unmatched. Germline V lookup: CDR1 SQVTM, CDR2 ANQGSEA.

This chain connects TRBV27 to TRBJ2-1; 11 bases line up with TRBD1. After removal of 8 bases from V and 4 bases from J, the junction contained 7 bases not matched to a gene. Germline lookup yields CDR1 MNHEY and CDR2 SMNVEV (reference sequence). This CDR3 is 15 amino acids long. The CDR3 spells CASSRTGGGYNEQFF. CDR3 coding DNA: TGTGCCAGCTCTCGGACAGGGGGCGGGTACAATGAGCAGTTCTTC.

This clone was observed once. The genes are TRBV10-3 and TRBJ2-7; weak D call: TRBD1 (6 bases). Germline V CDR1 and CDR2: ENHRY, SYGVKD. Trimming stripped 5 bases from V and 3 bases from J, with 17 bases between. The CDR3 contains 15 residues. The CDR3 nucleotides read TGTGCCATCAGTTGGCTTCGGGGACATATCTACGAGCAGTACTTC. It translates to CAISWLRGHIYEQYF.